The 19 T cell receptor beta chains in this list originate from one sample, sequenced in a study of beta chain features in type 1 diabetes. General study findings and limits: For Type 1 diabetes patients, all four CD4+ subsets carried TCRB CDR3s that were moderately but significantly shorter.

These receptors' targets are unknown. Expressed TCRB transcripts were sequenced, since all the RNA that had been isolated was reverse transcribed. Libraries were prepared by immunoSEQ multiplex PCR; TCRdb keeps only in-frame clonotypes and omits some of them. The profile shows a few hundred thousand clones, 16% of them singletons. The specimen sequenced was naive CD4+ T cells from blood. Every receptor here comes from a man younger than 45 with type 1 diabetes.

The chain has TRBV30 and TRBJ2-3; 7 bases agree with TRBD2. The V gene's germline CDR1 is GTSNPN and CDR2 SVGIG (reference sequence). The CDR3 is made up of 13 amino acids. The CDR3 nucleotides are TGTGCACGCGCGGGAGCCGGCGCAGATACGCAGTATTTT. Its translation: CARAGAGADTQYF.

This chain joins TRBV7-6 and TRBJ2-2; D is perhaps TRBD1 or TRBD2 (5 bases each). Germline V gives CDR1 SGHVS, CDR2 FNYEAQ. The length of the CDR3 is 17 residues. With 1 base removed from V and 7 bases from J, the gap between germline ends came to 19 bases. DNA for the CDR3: TGTGCCAGCAGCTTAGAGGGACGAGTCCGATATAGCGGGGAGCTGTTTTTT. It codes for CASSLEGRVRYSGELFF.

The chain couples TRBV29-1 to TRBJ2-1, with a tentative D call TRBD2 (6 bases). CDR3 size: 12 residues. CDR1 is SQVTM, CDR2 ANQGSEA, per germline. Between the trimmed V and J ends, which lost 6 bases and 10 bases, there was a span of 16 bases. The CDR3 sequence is CSVGAGSSEQFF. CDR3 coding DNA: TGCAGCGTCGGGGCGGGGAGCAGCGAGCAGTTCTTC.

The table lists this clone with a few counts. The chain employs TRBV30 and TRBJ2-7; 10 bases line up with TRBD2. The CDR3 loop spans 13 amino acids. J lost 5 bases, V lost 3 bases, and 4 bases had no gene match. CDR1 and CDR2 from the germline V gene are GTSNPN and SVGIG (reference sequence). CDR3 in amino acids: CAWSLTSGNEQYF. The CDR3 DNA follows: TGTGCCTGGAGCTTAACTAGCGGGAACGAGCAGTACTTC.

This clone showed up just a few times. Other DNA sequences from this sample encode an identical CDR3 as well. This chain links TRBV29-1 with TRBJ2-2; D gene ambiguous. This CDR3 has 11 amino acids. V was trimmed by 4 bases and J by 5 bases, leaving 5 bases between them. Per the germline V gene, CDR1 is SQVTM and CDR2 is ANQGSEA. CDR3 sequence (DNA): TGCAGCGTTGGGGGAACCGGGGAGCTGTTTTTT. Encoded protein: CSVGGTGELFF.

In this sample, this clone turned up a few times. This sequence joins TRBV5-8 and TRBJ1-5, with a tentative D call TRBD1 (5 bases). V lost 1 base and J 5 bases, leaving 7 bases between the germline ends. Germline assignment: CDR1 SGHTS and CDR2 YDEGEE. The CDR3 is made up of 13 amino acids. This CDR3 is CASSLQGDQPQHF. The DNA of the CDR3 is TGTGCCAGCAGCTTGCAGGGAGATCAGCCCCAGCATTTT. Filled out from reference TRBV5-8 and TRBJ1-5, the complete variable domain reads EAGVTQSPTHLIKTRGQQATLRCSPISGHTSVYWYQQALGLGLQFLLWYDEGEERNRGNFPPRFSGRQFPNYSSELNVNALELEDSALYLCASSLQGDQPQHFGDGTRLSIL.

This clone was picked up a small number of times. Written as DNA, the CDR3 is TGCAGCGAACCGACTAGCGGGAGGCTCTACAATGAGCAGTTCTTC. It encodes CSEPTSGRLYNEQFF. The chain joins TRBV29-1 to TRBJ2-1, with 13 positions matching TRBD2. The germline V gene encodes CDR1 SQVTM and CDR2 ANQGSEA. The J segment lost 3 bases and the V segment lost 7 bases, leaving 6 bases of the junction unmatched. This CDR3 comprises 15 residues.

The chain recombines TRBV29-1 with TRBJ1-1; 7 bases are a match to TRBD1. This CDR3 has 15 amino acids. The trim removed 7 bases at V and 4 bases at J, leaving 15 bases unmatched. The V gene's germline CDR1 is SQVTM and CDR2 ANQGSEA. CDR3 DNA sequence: TGCAGCGCCTTCTCATACAGGGGAGGGGGCACTGAAGCTTTCTTT. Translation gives CSAFSYRGGGTEAFF.

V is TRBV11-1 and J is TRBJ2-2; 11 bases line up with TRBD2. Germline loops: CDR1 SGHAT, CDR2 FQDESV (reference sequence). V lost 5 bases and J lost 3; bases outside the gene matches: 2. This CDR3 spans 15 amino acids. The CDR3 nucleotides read TGTGCCAGCAGCCCGGGACTAGCGGACACCGGGGAGCTGTTTTTT. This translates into CASSPGLADTGELFF.

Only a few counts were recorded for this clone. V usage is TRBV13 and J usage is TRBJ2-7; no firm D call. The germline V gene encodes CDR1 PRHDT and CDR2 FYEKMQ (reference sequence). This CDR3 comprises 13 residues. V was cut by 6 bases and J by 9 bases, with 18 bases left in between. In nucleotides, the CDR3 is TGTGCCAGCAGTACCGCCCCCCGGTCGGCGCAGTACTTC. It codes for CASSTAPRSAQYF.

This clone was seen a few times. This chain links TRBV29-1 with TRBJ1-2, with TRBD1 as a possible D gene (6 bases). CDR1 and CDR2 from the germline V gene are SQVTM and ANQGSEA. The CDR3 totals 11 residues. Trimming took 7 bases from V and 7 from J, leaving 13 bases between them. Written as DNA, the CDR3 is TGCAGCGACTACAGGGAGGGTGGCTACACCTTC. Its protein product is CSDYREGGYTF.

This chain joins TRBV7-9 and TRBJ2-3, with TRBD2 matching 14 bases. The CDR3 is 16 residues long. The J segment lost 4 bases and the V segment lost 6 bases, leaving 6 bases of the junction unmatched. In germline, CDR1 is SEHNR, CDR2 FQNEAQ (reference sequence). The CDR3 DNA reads TGTGCCAGCAGAGGGACTAGCGGGAGTACCCCAGATACGCAGTATTTT. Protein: CASRGTSGSTPDTQYF.

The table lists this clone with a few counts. CDR3 loop: CASSLPLSTDTQYF. CDR3 nucleotides: TGTGCCAGCAGCTTACCCCTGAGCACAGATACGCAGTATTTT. The gene calls are TRBV7-2 and TRBJ2-3; D gene uncertain. This CDR3 is 14 amino acids long. Germline V gives CDR1 SGHTA, CDR2 FQGNSA. Trimming removed 2 bases at V and 0 bases at J, with 6 bases between.

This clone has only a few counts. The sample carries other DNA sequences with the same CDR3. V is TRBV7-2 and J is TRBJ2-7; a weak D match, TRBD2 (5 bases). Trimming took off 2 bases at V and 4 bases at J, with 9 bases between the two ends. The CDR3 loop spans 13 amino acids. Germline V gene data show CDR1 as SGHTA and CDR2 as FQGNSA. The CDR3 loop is CASSLSGTYEQYF. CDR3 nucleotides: TGTGCCAGCAGCTTAAGCGGCACTTACGAGCAGTACTTC.

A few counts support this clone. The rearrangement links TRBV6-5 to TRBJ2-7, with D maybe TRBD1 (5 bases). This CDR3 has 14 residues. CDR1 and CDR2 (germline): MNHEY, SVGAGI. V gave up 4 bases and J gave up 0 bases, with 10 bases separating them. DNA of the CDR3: TGTGCCAGCAGTTTGACAGCGTTCTCCTACGAGCAGTACTTC. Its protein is CASSLTAFSYEQYF.

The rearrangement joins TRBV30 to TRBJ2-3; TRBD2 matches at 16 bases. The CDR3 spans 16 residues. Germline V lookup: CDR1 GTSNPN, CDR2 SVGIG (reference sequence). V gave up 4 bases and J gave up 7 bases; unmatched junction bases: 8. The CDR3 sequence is CAWTGTSGRALHTQYF. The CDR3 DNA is TGTGCCTGGACCGGGACTAGCGGGAGGGCCCTACATACGCAGTATTTT.

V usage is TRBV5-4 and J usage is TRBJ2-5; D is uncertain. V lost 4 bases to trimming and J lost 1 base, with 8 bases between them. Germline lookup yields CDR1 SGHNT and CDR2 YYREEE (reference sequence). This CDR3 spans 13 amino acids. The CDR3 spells CASSPGPQETQYF. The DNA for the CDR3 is TGTGCCAGCAGCCCAGGACCCCAAGAGACCCAGTACTTC.

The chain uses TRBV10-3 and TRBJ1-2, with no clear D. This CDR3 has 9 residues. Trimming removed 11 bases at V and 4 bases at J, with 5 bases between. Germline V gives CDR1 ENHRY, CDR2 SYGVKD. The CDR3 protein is CAPPYGYTF. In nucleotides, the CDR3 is TGTGCCCCTCCCTATGGCTACACCTTC.

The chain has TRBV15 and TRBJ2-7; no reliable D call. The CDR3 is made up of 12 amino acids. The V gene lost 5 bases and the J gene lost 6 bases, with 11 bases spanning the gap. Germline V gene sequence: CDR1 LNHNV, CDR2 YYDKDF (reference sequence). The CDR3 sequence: CATSEMWGEQYF. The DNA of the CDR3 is TGTGCCACCAGCGAAATGTGGGGCGAGCAGTACTTC.